This T cell receptor beta chain is drawn from a study of tumor-infiltrating lymphocytes in primary liver carcinoma. Study as a whole: Between about 4 and 11 cm across, the tumors were all of stage T1-T3 N0M0.

The researchers obtained blood RNA from unsorted whole blood and also extracted germline DNA. Study-level points and caveats: A significantly higher top-250-clone fraction was recorded for tumors than for blood (p = 0.039).

On this clonotype: The antigen remains undetermined. A read error is possible here, since a much larger clone lies one base away.

A constant-region primer served to make TCR beta cDNA from around 500 ng total RNA. Sequencing libraries for TCR beta derived from three nested multiplex PCR rounds that used slightly modified ARM-PCR. PCR rounds one and two used TRBV1-TRBV30 forward primers with a C-beta reverse primer for around 11 cycles each. TCRdb itself ran the multiplex PCR reads through MiXCR, one entry per CDR3 protein. The data hold around 330,000 distinct CDR3 sequences, with 45% to 70% observed a single time. The CDR3 has 15 amino acids. Germline CDR1 and CDR2: MNHEY and SVGAGI. Trimming pared 8 bases from V and 8 bases from J, leaving 22 bases between.

The clonotype was recovered from a woman in her 30s with primary liver carcinoma and hepatitis B virus infection. V and J are TRBV6-5 and TRBJ1-5; a weak D match, TRBD1 (6 bases). Sample: peripheral blood. CDR3 DNA sequence: TGTGCCAGCCGTTCAGGCGGCACAGGGAAAAAGCCCCAGCATTTT. Translated: CASRSGGTGKKPQHF.